The next 21 T cell receptor beta chains were all read from a single sample in a study of blood T cell repertoires in COVID-19. The protocol was immunoSEQ multiplex PCR, while the TCRdb copy is restricted to in-frame clones and leaves out a portion. The sample lists about 260,000 clones, approximately 88% occurring once. Sequenced sample: peripheral blood. All receptors derive from a woman between 70 and 85 years old with COVID-19, enrolled during active disease.

Written as DNA, the CDR3 is TGCGCCAGCAGCCAAGATACGGGAAGACCCCTCCACTTT. Translating it yields CASSQDTGRPLHF. The chain carries TRBV4-3 and TRBJ1-6; D unresolved. This CDR3 has 13 amino acids. The V end lost 0 bases, the J end lost 12 bases, and 9 bases lay between the germline ends. Germline V gives CDR1 LGHNA, CDR2 YSLEER.

Remarks on this clone: Other nucleotide sequences from this sample produce the same CDR3. V gene TRBV6-5 combines with J gene TRBJ2-7; 8 bases map to TRBD1. Unmatched junction bases numbered 5, after V lost 0 bases and J lost 4 bases. Germline V gene sequence: CDR1 MNHEY, CDR2 SVGAGI. This CDR3 region has 15 residues. The CDR3 nucleotides read TGTGCCAGCAGTTACTCAAGAGACAGGGGTTACGAGCAGTACTTC. Its translation is CASSYSRDRGYEQYF.

This clone turned up a few times. The chain uses TRBV24-1 and TRBJ2-1, with D unclear. CDR1 is KGHDR and CDR2 is SFDVKD in the germline V gene. The CDR3 is 15 amino acids. V was trimmed by 2 bases and J by 2 bases, leaving 9 bases between them. The DNA for the CDR3 is TGTGCCACCAGTGATTCCCGACTGGCCTACAATGAGCAGTTCTTC. Its protein is CATSDSRLAYNEQFF.

V usage is TRBV12-5 and J usage is TRBJ2-1; the D gene is possibly TRBD2 (5 bases). Germline CDR1 is LGHNT and CDR2 is FRNRAP. The CDR3 has 15 amino acids. V dropped 2 bases and J dropped 6 bases, with 14 bases sitting between them. This CDR3 is CASGLTRRESNEQFF. The DNA of the CDR3 is TGTGCTAGTGGTTTGACGCGTCGGGAAAGCAATGAGCAGTTCTTC. Together with reference TRBV12-5 and TRBJ2-1, the CDR3 gives the full variable domain: DARVTQTPRHKVTEMGQEVTMRCQPILGHNTVFWYRQTMMQGLELLAYFRNRAPLDDSGMPKDRFSAEMPDATLATLKIQPSEPRDSAVYFCASGLTRRESNEQFFGPGTRLTVL.

The V and J genes are TRBV7-3 and TRBJ2-3, with 9 bases identical to TRBD2. CDR1 and CDR2 from the germline V gene are SGHTA and FQGTGA. With 5 bases clipped from V and 3 bases from J, the junction kept 3 bases outside the gene matches. This CDR3 is built from 14 residues. CDR3 sequence reads: CASSVSGSTDTQYF. The CDR3 DNA reads as TGTGCCAGCAGCGTTAGCGGGAGTACAGATACGCAGTATTTT. Variable domain in full (rest from reference TRBV7-3 and TRBJ2-3): GAGVSQTPSNKVTEKGKYVELRCDPISGHTALYWYRQSLGQGPEFLIYFQGTGAADDSGLPNDRFFAVRPEGSVSTLKIQRTERGDSAVYLCASSVSGSTDTQYFGPGTRLTVL.

The CDR3 DNA sequence: TGTGCCAGTCGAAAACAAGGAACAGAGCAGAGAAATGAGCAGTTCTTC. Protein sequence: CASRKQGTEQRNEQFF. V gene TRBV27 combines with J gene TRBJ2-1; unclear D gene. The CDR3 contains 16 residues. Per the germline V gene, CDR1 is MNHEY and CDR2 is SMNVEV (reference sequence). V was clipped by 9 bases and J by 7 bases, with 25 bases between them.

The CDR3 region is CASTVAGLYEQYF. The DNA for the CDR3 is TGTGCCAGCACAGTGGCGGGACTCTACGAGCAGTACTTC. The chain joins TRBV28 to TRBJ2-7, with D possibly TRBD2 on 6 matching bases. The CDR3 covers 13 residues. Germline-derived CDR1 and CDR2 are MDHEN and SYDVKM. The V end lost 7 bases, the J end lost 3 bases, and 13 bases lay between the germline ends.

This clone was seen a few times. The V gene is TRBV14, the J gene TRBJ2-7; D remains ambiguous. In germline, CDR1 is SGHDN, CDR2 FVKESK. The V end was cut by 2 bases, the J end by 0 bases, with 11 bases between. The CDR3 runs to 15 residues. For the CDR3, the DNA is TGTGCCAGCAGCCAACCTAGAGAGAACTCCTACGAGCAGTACTTC. Amino acids: CASSQPRENSYEQYF. The full variable domain, in which reference TRBV14 and TRBJ2-7 provide the parts outside the CDR3, is EAGVTQFPSHSVIEKGQTVTLRCDPISGHDNLYWYRRVMGKEIKFLLHFVKESKQDESGMPNNRFLAERTGGTYSTLKVQPAELEDSGVYFCASSQPRENSYEQYFGPGTRLTVT.

This chain joins TRBV10-3 and TRBJ1-1; 7 nucleotides match TRBD1. V was pared by 2 bases and J by 5 bases, with 8 bases of the junction left unmatched. The CDR3 extends over 15 amino acids. From germline, CDR1 is ENHRY and CDR2 SYGVKD. The CDR3 protein is CAISEKEGARTEAFF. The CDR3 bases are TGTGCCATCAGTGAGAAGGAGGGGGCAAGGACTGAAGCTTTCTTT.

The gene calls are TRBV24-1 and TRBJ1-5; 7 bases fit TRBD1. Germline V gene data show CDR1 as KGHDR and CDR2 as SFDVKD. V was clipped by 3 bases and J by 6 bases; unmatched bases: 10. CDR3 length: 16 amino acids. The CDR3, as DNA: TGTGCCACCAGTGATGGAGGGGGCGCGTCAGGTCAGCCCCAGCATTTT. This codes for CATSDGGGASGQPQHF.

This rearrangement joins TRBV6-1 to TRBJ1-2; weak D call: TRBD1 (5 bases). Deletions cut 6 bases from V and 8 bases from J, with 10 bases between. CDR1 is MNHNS and CDR2 is SASEGT in the germline V gene. This CDR3 contains 11 residues. The CDR3 DNA reads TGTGCCAGCAGACAGACAGAGGGCTACACCTTC. Its translation: CASRQTEGYTF.

CDR3 sequence: CAWAGEIRTGPPYEQYF. The DNA of the CDR3 is TGTGCCTGGGCCGGCGAAATTCGGACAGGCCCCCCCTACGAGCAGTACTTC. The chain is built from TRBV30 and TRBJ2-7; 7 bases map to TRBD1. Germline V CDR1 and CDR2: GTSNPN, SVGIG (reference sequence). With 5 bases clipped from V and 2 bases from J, the junction kept 18 bases outside the gene matches. The CDR3 has 17 residues.

In the case of this clone: Other DNA sequences in the same sample also yield this CDR3. V gene TRBV5-1 combines with J gene TRBJ2-2; 12 bases are a match to TRBD2. The CDR3 runs 15 residues. Germline V gene data show CDR1 as SGHRS and CDR2 as YFSETQ. Trimming removed 4 bases from V and 5 bases from J; junction bases left unmatched: 3. The CDR3 here is CASSGLAGGTGELFF. CDR3 in DNA: TGCGCCAGCAGCGGCCTAGCGGGAGGGACCGGGGAGCTGTTTTTT.

The chain joins TRBV4-1 to TRBJ2-5; no clear D gene. This CDR3 is built from 16 residues. Germline V lookup: CDR1 MGHRA, CDR2 YSYEKL. Trimming shortened V by 4 bases and J by 5 bases, and 20 bases separated the two germline ends. The CDR3 nucleotides read TGCGCCAGCAGCCCCTGGGCCTTCCCTGGTGGGGAGACCCAGTACTTC. This sequence encodes CASSPWAFPGGETQYF.

The gene calls are TRBV7-3 and TRBJ1-5; TRBD1 aligns across 9 bases. Germline CDR1 is SGHTA and CDR2 is FQGTGA. This CDR3 is 17 amino acids long. With V trimmed by 5 bases and J by 5 bases, 13 bases remained unmatched. The DNA for the CDR3 is TGTGCCAGCAGCCTAGGAATAATACAGGGGGCGGATCAGCCCCAGCATTTT. Protein product: CASSLGIIQGADQPQHF.

The rearrangement uses TRBV2 and TRBJ1-1; possible D gene TRBD1, 5 bases. CDR1 is SNHLY and CDR2 is FYNNEI in the germline V gene. This CDR3 region has 15 residues. The germline V and J ends were trimmed by 5 bases and 1 base, with 14 bases remaining between them. The CDR3 coding sequence is TGTGCCAGCAGTATGACTTGGACAAAGAACACTGAAGCTTTCTTT. It specifies CASSMTWTKNTEAFF.

This clone was recorded once. The chain has TRBV9 and TRBJ1-6, with TRBD1 identical over 7 bases. V shed 4 bases and J 8 bases; nucleotides not matched to a gene: 12. Germline lookup yields CDR1 SGDLS and CDR2 YYNGEE. This CDR3 spans 16 amino acids. As DNA, the CDR3 is TGTGCCAGCAGCCCTTATTTAAAGCAGGGGGATTCACCCCTCCACTTT. Translating it yields CASSPYLKQGDSPLHF.

This clone was counted a single time. The chain combines TRBV3-1 (or the pseudogene TRBV3-2) with TRBJ2-1; TRBD2 agrees at 7 bases. The V gene end was trimmed by 8 bases and the J gene end by 0 bases; junction bases not matched to a gene: 13. The CDR3 is 17 residues long. The V gene's germline CDR1 is LGHDT and CDR2 YNNKEL (reference sequence). CDR3 region: CASAEGGKLGSYNEQFF. CDR3 DNA sequence: TGTGCCAGCGCCGAGGGAGGGAAATTGGGCTCCTACAATGAGCAGTTCTTC.

V is TRBV28 and J is TRBJ1-5; unclear D gene. Trimming pared 7 bases from V and 5 bases from J, leaving 21 bases between. Germline V gives CDR1 MDHEN, CDR2 SYDVKM. This CDR3 comprises 16 residues. CDR3 sequence (DNA): TGTGCCAGCAACCTCCCTAGCGGGGAACGGGATCAGCCCCAGCATTTT. Amino acids: CASNLPSGERDQPQHF.

J is TRBJ2-3 and V is TRBV19; no clear D. Germline values: CDR1 LNHDA, CDR2 SQIVND (reference sequence). The CDR3 is 13 amino acids. V lost 3 bases to trimming and J lost 3 bases, with 7 bases between them. CDR3 sequence (DNA): TGTGCCAGTAGTATCCCAACAACAGATACGCAGTATTTT. Its translation is CASSIPTTDTQYF.

The chain carries TRBV4-1 and TRBJ2-3; 8 nucleotides align to TRBD2. CDR1 is MGHRA and CDR2 is YSYEKL in the germline V gene. J gave up 4 bases and V 2 bases, and 5 bases lay outside the gene matches. CDR3 length equals 15 residues. The CDR3 is CASSQYGRVPDTQYF. CDR3 DNA: TGCGCCAGCAGCCAATACGGGAGGGTCCCAGATACGCAGTATTTT.